This T cell receptor (beta chain) stems from a study of tissue T cells after allogeneic stem cell transplantation. Study-level findings and limits: This small cohort was clinically heterogeneous, and sampling depth was a limitation. Shared clones across patients were few; motif clustering revealed tissue-specific shared signatures. Tissue-detected TCR repertoire was only partly captured by blood and spleen T cells. Anatomically similar tissues had similar TCR repertoires within each patient.

Concerning this clone: The target antigen is unknown. Gene and germline names: mouse. The read terminates 1 residue before the CDR3 end, so the remaining end is supplied by the germline J gene.

Assay: immunoSEQ multiplex PCR; the TCRdb copy retains only in-frame clones and omits some. The sample consists of 6,800 or so clones, about two thirds of them appearing once. The CDR3 totals 13 residues. V lost 2 bases, J lost 1 base, and 6 bases lay in between. The germline V gene encodes CDR1 NNHDY and CDR2 SYVADS. Sequenced input: blood. The chain couples TRBV13-3 to TRBJ1-2; possible D gene TRBD1, 6 bases. The clonotype was recovered from a female BALB/c mouse in good health. This line is of MHC haplotype H2-d. The sequenced CDR3 bases are TGTGCCAGCAGTGAGGGACAAAACTCCGACTACACC. Its protein is CASSEGQNSDYT. The whole CDR3 sequence reads CASSEGQNSDYTF.